Shown below are 14 T cell receptor beta chains from a single sample sequenced in a study of blood T cell repertoires in COVID-19. This table comes from immunoSEQ multiplex PCR, and its TCRdb copy is limited to in-frame clones, with some not included. The sample lists roughly 150,000 clones, over 80% occurring once. The sample was peripheral blood. These receptors all come from a man aged 80 or over with acute or convalescent COVID-19.

The rearrangement links TRBV11-2 to TRBJ1-2; a weak D match, TRBD1 (5 bases). This CDR3 comprises 11 residues. Trimming took 8 bases from V and 5 from J, leaving 9 bases between them. The germline CDR1 and CDR2 sequences are SGHAT and FQNNGV. The CDR3 sequence: CASFRGYGYTF. DNA of the CDR3: TGTGCCAGCTTTAGGGGATATGGCTACACCTTC.

This chain uses TRBV28 with TRBJ2-7; TRBD1 agrees at 11 bases. CDR3 length: 14 residues. Germline V gene lookup returns CDR1 MDHEN and CDR2 SYDVKM. With V trimmed by 3 bases and J by 3 bases, 1 base remained unmatched. Here the CDR3 DNA reads TGTGCCAGCAGTTTCGGGACAGGGGGCTACGAGCAGTACTTC. This sequence encodes CASSFGTGGYEQYF.

This clone was recorded once. The chain is built from TRBV5-1 and TRBJ1-1, with D perhaps matching TRBD1 (6 bases). The V and J ends lost 4 bases and 0 bases respectively, with 16 bases between them. Per the germline V gene, CDR1 is SGHRS and CDR2 is YFSETQ. This CDR3 is 16 amino acids long. This CDR3 reads CASSPPLGALNTEAFF. The CDR3 DNA reads TGCGCCAGCAGCCCCCCATTGGGGGCCTTGAACACTGAAGCTTTCTTT.

The chain joins TRBV5-4 to TRBJ1-3; D unclear. This CDR3 comprises 14 residues. V was shortened by 5 bases and J by 4 bases, with 13 bases between the two germline ends. Germline CDR1 is SGHNT and CDR2 is YYREEE (reference sequence). The CDR3 is CASRTETRGNTIYF. For the CDR3, the DNA is TGTGCCAGCAGAACGGAAACGAGGGGAAACACCATATATTTT.

The V gene is TRBV7-3, the J gene TRBJ1-5, with D possibly being TRBD1 (6 bases). Trimming took off 5 bases at V and 1 base at J, with 21 bases between the two ends. The length of the CDR3 is 18 residues. CDR1 and CDR2 from the germline V gene are SGHTA and FQGTGA. The CDR3 region is CASSPEEPTGGSNQPQHF. The CDR3 DNA reads as TGTGCCAGCAGCCCCGAGGAACCGACAGGCGGGAGCAATCAGCCCCAGCATTTT.

The rearrangement links TRBV28 to TRBJ1-2; 9 bases agree with TRBD1. Trimming removed 4 bases from V and 6 bases from J; junction bases left unmatched: 9. Looked up from germline, CDR1 is MDHEN and CDR2 is SYDVKM. CDR3 size: 15 residues. This CDR3 reads CASSSTPGQGNGYTF. CDR3 coding DNA: TGTGCCAGCAGTTCGACGCCGGGACAGGGCAATGGCTACACCTTC.

J is TRBJ2-7 and V is TRBV25-1; D possibly corresponds to TRBD1 (5 bases). Germline values: CDR1 MGHDK, CDR2 SYGVNS. With 4 bases removed from V and 3 bases from J, the gap between germline ends came to 7 bases. The CDR3 is made up of 12 amino acids. Written as DNA, the CDR3 is TGTGCCAGCAGTGGACAGCTCTACGAGCAGTACTTC. It translates to CASSGQLYEQYF.

The CDR3 region is CASSSNRLNTEAFF. CDR3 nucleotide sequence: TGTGCCAGCAGTTCGAACAGGCTGAACACTGAAGCTTTCTTT. The rearrangement links TRBV6-5 to TRBJ1-1; maybe TRBD1 (5 bases). The germline V gene has CDR1 MNHEY and CDR2 SVGAGI. Trimming left V 4 bases short and J 0 bases short, with 9 bases between. CDR3 length equals 14 residues.

This chain joins TRBV11-1 and TRBJ1-1; 8 nucleotides match TRBD1. The CDR3 contains 14 residues. The germline CDR1 and CDR2 sequences are SGHAT and FQDESV (reference sequence). J gave up 5 bases and V 3 bases, and 5 bases lay outside the gene matches. The DNA for the CDR3 is TGTGCCAGCAGCTTGGACAGGGTCGGAACTGAAGCTTTCTTT. This codes for CASSLDRVGTEAFF.

This sequence joins TRBV7-2 and TRBJ2-2, with D unresolved. The CDR3 is 13 amino acids. The V end lost 5 bases, the J end lost 5 bases, and 9 bases lay between the germline ends. Germline V lookup: CDR1 SGHTA, CDR2 FQGNSA. The CDR3 region has the DNA TGTGCCAGCAGCCTGGCCGGGACCGGGGAGCTGTTTTTT. This sequence encodes CASSLAGTGELFF.

A few counts support this clone. The V call is TRBV7-9, the J call TRBJ2-1; D might be TRBD2 (5 bases). There are 15 residues in the CDR3. Trimming pared 3 bases from V and 4 bases from J, leaving 13 bases between. Germline V gives CDR1 SEHNR, CDR2 FQNEAQ (reference sequence). The CDR3 region has the DNA TGTGCCAGCAGCTTCGGACTTACCTTATACAATGAGCAGTTCTTC. Its translation: CASSFGLTLYNEQFF.

This rearrangement joins TRBV12-1 to TRBJ1-5; TRBD1 reflects the table's D call only, with no check against the DNA. TRBV12-1 is labeled a pseudogene. The CDR3 totals 18 residues. This chain's CDR3 is CASSFSLSGDRDRQPQHF. CDR3 coding DNA: TGTGCCAGCAGCTTTAGCCTTTCGGGCGACAGGGACCGTCAGCCCCAGCATTTT.

The chain carries TRBV10-3 and TRBJ1-4; D remains unclear. Germline V gene sequence: CDR1 ENHRY, CDR2 SYGVKD. The CDR3 runs 13 residues. V shed 8 bases and J shed 7 bases, with 14 bases lying between them. The CDR3 bases are TGTGCCATCGGCCTAGGTGAACGTGAAAAACTGTTTTTT. Translated, it gives CAIGLGEREKLFF.

The sample holds one count of this clone. J is TRBJ2-5 and V is TRBV7-2; TRBD1 agrees at 9 bases. The CDR3 is 15 residues long. CDR1 is SGHTA, CDR2 FQGNSA, per germline. The ends lost 3 bases at V and 6 bases at J; junction bases unmatched: 8. The CDR3 DNA reads TGTGCCAGCAGCTTCCCACCCGGGACAGGGCAGACCCAGTACTTC. Translating gives CASSFPPGTGQTQYF.